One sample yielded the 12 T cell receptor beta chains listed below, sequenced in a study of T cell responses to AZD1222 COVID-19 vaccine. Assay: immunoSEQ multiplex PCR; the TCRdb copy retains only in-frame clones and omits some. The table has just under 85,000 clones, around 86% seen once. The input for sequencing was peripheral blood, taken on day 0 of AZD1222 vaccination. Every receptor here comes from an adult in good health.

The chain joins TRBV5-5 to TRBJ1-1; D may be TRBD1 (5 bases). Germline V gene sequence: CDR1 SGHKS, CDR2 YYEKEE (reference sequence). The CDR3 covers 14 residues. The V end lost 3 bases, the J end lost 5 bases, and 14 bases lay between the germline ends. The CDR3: CASSSRVVGTEAFF. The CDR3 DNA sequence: TGTGCCAGCAGCTCCAGGGTGGTGGGGACTGAAGCTTTCTTT.

CDR3 bases: TGTGCCAGCAGTCTTAGTCCGAATGGGGCTACATACACCTTC. Translated, it gives CASSLSPNGATYTF. The chain carries TRBV6-4 and TRBJ1-2; possible D gene TRBD1, 5 bases. The V gene's germline CDR1 is MRHNA and CDR2 SNTAGT. With 5 bases removed from V and 11 bases from J, the gap between germline ends came to 21 bases. This CDR3 comprises 14 residues.

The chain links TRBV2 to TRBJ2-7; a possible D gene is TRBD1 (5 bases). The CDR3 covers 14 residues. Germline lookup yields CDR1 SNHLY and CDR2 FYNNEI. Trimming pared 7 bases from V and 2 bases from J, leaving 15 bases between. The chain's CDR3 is CASTLDGQPYEQYF. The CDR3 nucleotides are TGTGCCAGCACTCTGGACGGACAACCCTACGAGCAGTACTTC.

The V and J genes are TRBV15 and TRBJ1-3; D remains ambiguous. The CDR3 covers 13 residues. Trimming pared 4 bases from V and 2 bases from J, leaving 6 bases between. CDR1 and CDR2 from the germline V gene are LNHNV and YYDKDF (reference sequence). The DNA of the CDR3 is TGTGCCACCAGCACTGGACCTGGAAACACCATATATTTT. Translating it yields CATSTGPGNTIYF.

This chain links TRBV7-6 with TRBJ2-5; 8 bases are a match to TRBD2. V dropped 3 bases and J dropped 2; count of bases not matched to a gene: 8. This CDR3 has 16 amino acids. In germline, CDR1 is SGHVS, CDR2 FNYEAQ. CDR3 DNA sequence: TGTGCCAGCAGCTTTGGCGGGGGGTTGGGACAAGAGACCCAGTACTTC. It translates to CASSFGGGLGQETQYF.

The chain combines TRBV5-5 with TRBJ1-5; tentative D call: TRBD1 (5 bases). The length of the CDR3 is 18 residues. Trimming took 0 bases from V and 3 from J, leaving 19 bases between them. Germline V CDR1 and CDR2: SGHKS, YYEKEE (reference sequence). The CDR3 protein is CASSLEPGGVGNNQPQHF. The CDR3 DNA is TGTGCCAGCAGCTTGGAGCCTGGGGGGGTCGGGAACAATCAGCCCCAGCATTTT.

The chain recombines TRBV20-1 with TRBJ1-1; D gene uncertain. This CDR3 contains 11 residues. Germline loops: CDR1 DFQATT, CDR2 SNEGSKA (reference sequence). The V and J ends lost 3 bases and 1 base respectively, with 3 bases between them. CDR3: CSASGNTEAFF. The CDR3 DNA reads TGCAGTGCTAGTGGGAACACTGAAGCTTTCTTT.

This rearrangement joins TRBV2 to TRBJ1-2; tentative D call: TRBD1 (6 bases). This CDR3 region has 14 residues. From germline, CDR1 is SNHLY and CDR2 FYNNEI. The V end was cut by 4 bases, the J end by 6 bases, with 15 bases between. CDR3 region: CASSGEIQGNGYTF. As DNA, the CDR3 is TGTGCCAGCAGTGGAGAAATACAGGGAAATGGCTACACCTTC.

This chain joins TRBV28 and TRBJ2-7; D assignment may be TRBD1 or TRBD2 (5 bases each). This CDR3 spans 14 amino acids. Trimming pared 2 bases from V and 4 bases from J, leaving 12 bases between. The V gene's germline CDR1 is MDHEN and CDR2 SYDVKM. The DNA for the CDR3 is TGTGCCAGCAGTTTACAGGGACCCAATTACGAGCAGTACTTC. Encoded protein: CASSLQGPNYEQYF. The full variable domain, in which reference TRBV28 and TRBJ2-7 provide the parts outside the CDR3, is DVKVTQSSRYLVKRTGEKVFLECVQDMDHENMFWYRQDPGLGLRLIYFSYDVKMKEKGDIPEGYSVSREKKERFSLILESASTNQTSMYLCASSLQGPNYEQYFGPGTRLTVT.

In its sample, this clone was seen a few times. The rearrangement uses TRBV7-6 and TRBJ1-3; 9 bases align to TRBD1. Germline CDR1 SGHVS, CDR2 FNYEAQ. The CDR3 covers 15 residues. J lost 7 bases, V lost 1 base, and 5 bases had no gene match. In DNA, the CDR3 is TGTGCCAGCAGCTTAGGACAGGGGGAGTGGAACACCATATATTTT. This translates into CASSLGQGEWNTIYF.

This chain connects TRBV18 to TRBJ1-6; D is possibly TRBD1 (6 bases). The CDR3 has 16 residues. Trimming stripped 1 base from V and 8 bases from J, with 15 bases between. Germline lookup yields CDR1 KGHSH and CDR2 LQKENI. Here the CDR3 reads CASSPLGLAGDSPLHF. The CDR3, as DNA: TGTGCCAGCTCACCACTAGGGTTGGCAGGGGATTCACCCCTCCACTTT.

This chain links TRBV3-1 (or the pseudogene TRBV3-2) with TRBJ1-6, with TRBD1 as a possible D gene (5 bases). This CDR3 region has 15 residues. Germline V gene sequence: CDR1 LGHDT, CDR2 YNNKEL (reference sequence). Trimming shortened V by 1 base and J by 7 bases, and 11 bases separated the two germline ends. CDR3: CASSQGGTVNSPLHF. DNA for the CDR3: TGTGCCAGCAGCCAAGGGGGGACGGTGAATTCACCCCTCCACTTT.